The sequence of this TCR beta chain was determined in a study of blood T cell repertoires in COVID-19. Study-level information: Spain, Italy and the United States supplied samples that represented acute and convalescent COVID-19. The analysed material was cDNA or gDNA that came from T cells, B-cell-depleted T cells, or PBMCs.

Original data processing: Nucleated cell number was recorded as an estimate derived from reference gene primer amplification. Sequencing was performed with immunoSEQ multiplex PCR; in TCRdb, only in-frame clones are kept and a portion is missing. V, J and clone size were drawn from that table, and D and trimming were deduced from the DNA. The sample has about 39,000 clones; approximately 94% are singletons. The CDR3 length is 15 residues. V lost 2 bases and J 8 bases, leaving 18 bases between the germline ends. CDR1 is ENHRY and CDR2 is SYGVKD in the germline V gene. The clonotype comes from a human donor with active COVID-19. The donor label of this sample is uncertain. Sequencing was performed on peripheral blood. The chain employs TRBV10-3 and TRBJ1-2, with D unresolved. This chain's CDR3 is CAISEATSRNGGYTF. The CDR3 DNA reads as TGTGCCATCAGTGAGGCCACTTCCCGTAACGGGGGCTACACCTTC.